This T cell receptor beta chain originates from a study of identical twins. Study-wide results and limits: Weaker excess sharing between twins was seen in beta out-of-frame sequences. Models underestimated TCR alpha sharing (out-of-frame) in monozygotic twins. Within twin pairs, the out-of-frame alpha sequences they shared showed excess low generation probability.

The CDR3 covers 14 residues. Trimming pared 6 bases from V and 0 bases from J, leaving 11 bases between. The germline V gene has CDR1 MGHDK and CDR2 SYGVNS. Comment on this clonotype: Its antigen is unknown.

MiXCR was run by TCRdb on the 5' RACE reads, yielding one entry per CDR3 protein. The profile shows 450,000 or so distinct CDR3 sequences, about 14% of them singletons. The sample was also linked to a second study, of yellow fever vaccine responses in identical twins.

The sequenced sample consisted of CD4+ T cells sorted from blood. This TCR was sampled from a woman younger than 30 in good health. The chain couples TRBV25-1 to TRBJ1-1, with D uncertain. CDR3 sequence: CASRAGSMNTEAFF. The CDR3 nucleotides are TGTGCCAGCAGAGCCGGGTCAATGAACACTGAAGCTTTCTTT. The full variable domain, in which reference TRBV25-1 and TRBJ1-1 provide the parts outside the CDR3, is EADIYQTPRYLVIGTGKKITLECSQTMGHDKMYWYQQDPGMELHLIHYSYGVNSTEKGDLSSESTVSRIRTEHFPLTLESARPSHTSQYLCASRAGSMNTEAFFGQGTRLTVV.